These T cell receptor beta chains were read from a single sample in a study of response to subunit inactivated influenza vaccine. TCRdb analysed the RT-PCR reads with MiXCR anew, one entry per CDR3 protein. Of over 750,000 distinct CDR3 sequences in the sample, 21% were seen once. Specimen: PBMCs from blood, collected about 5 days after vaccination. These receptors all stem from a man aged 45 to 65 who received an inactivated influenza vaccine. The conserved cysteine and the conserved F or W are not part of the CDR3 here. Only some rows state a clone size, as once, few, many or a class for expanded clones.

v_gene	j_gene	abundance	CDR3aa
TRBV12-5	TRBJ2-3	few	ASGFGLAGSADTQY
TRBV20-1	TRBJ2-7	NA	SARRWDSSYEQY
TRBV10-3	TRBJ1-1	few	AITGRNTEAF
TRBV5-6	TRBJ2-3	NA	ASSLFGGSDTQY
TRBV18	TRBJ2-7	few	ASSRQGGSSYEQY
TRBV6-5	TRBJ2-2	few	ASSYKPGLNTGELF
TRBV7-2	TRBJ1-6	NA	ASSSRGLGNSPLH
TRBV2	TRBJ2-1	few	ASRGAGAYNEQF
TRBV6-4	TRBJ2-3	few	ASSVAGHRTDTQY
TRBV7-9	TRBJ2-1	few	ASSLVTGGYEQF
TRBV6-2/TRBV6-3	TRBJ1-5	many	ASSYTVPRPQH
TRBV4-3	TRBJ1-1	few	ASSRGVELTEAF
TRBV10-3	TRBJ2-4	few	AIIERADPWVRLAKNIQY
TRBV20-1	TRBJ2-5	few	SARDDAGGAIETQY
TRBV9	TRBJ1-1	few	ASSVGQGMNTEAF
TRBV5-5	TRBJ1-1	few	ASSLAGTGRNTEAF
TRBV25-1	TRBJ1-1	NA	ASSERGRGRAEAF
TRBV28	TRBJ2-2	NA	ASSGLAGGTGELF
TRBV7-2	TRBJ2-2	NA	ASSLASPSPTNTGELF
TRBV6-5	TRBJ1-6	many	ASSYTGQGYSPLH
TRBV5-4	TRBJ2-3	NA	ASSGEQGIPSTDTQY
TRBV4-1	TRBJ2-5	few	ASSQDLGGQGKTQY
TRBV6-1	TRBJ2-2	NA	ASRAGGVTGELF
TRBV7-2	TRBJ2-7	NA	ASSLNGAVRPYEQY
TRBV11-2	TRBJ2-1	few	ASSLALATEQF
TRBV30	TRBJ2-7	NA	AWSEGQSPYEQY
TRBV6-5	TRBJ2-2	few	ASSSLDRVNTGELF
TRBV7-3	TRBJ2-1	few	ASSLRGFDEQF
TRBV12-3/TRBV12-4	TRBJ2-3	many	ASSYFEGDTQY
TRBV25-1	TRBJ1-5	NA	ASSDHNRGQCNQPQH
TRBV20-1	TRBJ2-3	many	SARPILAEHADTQY
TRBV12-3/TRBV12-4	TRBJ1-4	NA	ASSWGSGNEKLF